One sample yielded the 27 T cell receptor beta chains listed below, sequenced in a study of T-cell reconstitution after alpha-beta-depleted transplantation in children. Library preparation (for TCRbeta) was performed with unique molecular identifiers. TCRdb recomputed calls from the PCR reads with MiXCR, one row per CDR3 protein. The table lists around 200,000 distinct CDR3 sequences, 8.5% to 10% of them singletons. The starting material was PBMCs from the stem cell graft donor, obtained from the stem cell graft. Receptors were obtained from a human donor who donated a stem cell graft to a child with acute lymphoblastic leukemia.

This clonotype was detected a few times. The chain is built from TRBV20-1 and TRBJ2-3; possible D gene TRBD1, 5 bases. Germline V gene lookup returns CDR1 DFQATT and CDR2 SNEGSKA (reference sequence). V shed 1 base and J shed 6 bases, with 8 bases lying between them. CDR3 length equals 12 residues. The CDR3 nucleotides are TGCAGTGCTAGAGGATCAGGGGATACGCAGTATTTT. Encoded protein: CSARGSGDTQYF.

Many counts were recorded for this clonotype. The J gene is TRBJ1-2, the V gene TRBV6-5; a possible D gene is TRBD1 (6 bases). CDR1 and CDR2 (germline): MNHEY, SVGAGI. The CDR3 totals 14 residues. The V and J ends lost 0 bases and 2 bases respectively, with 7 bases between them. CDR3 amino acids: CASSYSTGNYGYTF. The DNA for the CDR3 is TGTGCCAGCAGTTACTCTACAGGGAACTATGGCTACACCTTC.

This clonotype turned up a few times. The chain combines TRBV5-1 with TRBJ2-2, with 8 positions matching TRBD1. The ends lost 1 base at V and 0 bases at J; junction bases unmatched: 8. Germline loops: CDR1 SGHRS, CDR2 YFSETQ. This CDR3 has 18 residues. This CDR3 reads CASSLWGTGVSNTGELFF. CDR3 sequence (DNA): TGCGCCAGCAGCTTGTGGGGGACAGGCGTGTCGAACACCGGGGAGCTGTTTTTT. Variable domain in full (rest from reference TRBV5-1 and TRBJ2-2): KAGVTQTPRYLIKTRGQQVTLSCSPISGHRSVSWYQQTPGQGLQFLFEYFSETQRNKGNFPGRFSGRQFSNSRSEMNVSTLELGDSALYLCASSLWGTGVSNTGELFFGEGSRLTVL.

This clonotype was seen ten or more times. This CDR3 is CAWSPGTNTEAFF. The CDR3 DNA reads as TGTGCCTGGAGTCCGGGGACGAACACTGAAGCTTTCTTT. The chain recombines TRBV30 with TRBJ1-1; a possible D gene is TRBD1 (5 bases). This CDR3 has 13 residues. Trimming took off 2 bases at V and 1 base at J, with 8 bases between the two ends. Germline V gene lookup returns CDR1 GTSNPN and CDR2 SVGIG (reference sequence). Based on the CDR3 plus reference TRBV30 and TRBJ1-1, the full variable domain is SQTIHQWPATLVQPVGSPLSLECTVEGTSNPNLYWYRQAAGRGLQLLFYSVGIGQISSEVPQNLSASRPQDRQFILSSKKLLLSDSGFYLCAWSPGTNTEAFFGQGTRLTVV.

The chain joins TRBV4-1 to TRBJ1-4; the D is unclear. The CDR3 contains 13 residues. From germline, CDR1 is MGHRA and CDR2 YSYEKL. V was cut by 10 bases and J by 7 bases, with 16 bases left in between. Here the CDR3 DNA reads TGCGCCACCTCACTAACGGCACTTGAAAAACTGTTTTTT. This codes for CATSLTALEKLFF.

The chain is built from TRBV5-5 and TRBJ1-1; no clear D. CDR1 and CDR2 from the germline V gene are SGHKS and YYEKEE (reference sequence). The ends were cut back, 0 bases at V and 7 bases at J, with 10 bases in the middle. The CDR3 is made up of 13 amino acids. The DNA for the CDR3 is TGTGCCAGCAGCTTGGAGGGTTATCTTGAAGCTTTCTTT. It is translated as CASSLEGYLEAFF.

This clonotype has a count of ten or more. V is TRBV5-1 and J is TRBJ2-1; 9 bases agree with TRBD2. In germline, CDR1 is SGHRS, CDR2 YFSETQ. The V and J ends lost 1 base and 4 bases, in that order; junction bases with no gene match: 6. This CDR3 contains 16 residues. Here the CDR3 DNA reads TGCGCCAGCAGCTTGCCGCGACTAGCGGCTTACAATGAGCAGTTCTTC. Protein product: CASSLPRLAAYNEQFF.

The J gene is TRBJ2-3, the V gene TRBV4-1, with D tentatively TRBD1 or TRBD2 (6 bases each). With 4 bases removed from V and 0 bases from J, the gap between germline ends came to 14 bases. CDR1 is MGHRA, CDR2 YSYEKL, per germline. This CDR3 is 16 amino acids long. CDR3 nucleotide sequence: TGCGCCAGCAGCCTAGGCGCGGGGACAAGCACAGATACGCAGTATTTT. Amino acid sequence: CASSLGAGTSTDTQYF.

The CDR3 bases are TGTGCCAGTAGTAGCGGTCCGAACCACCTCTCTGGGGCCAACGTCCTGACTTTC. This translates into CASSSGPNHLSGANVLTF. The chain couples TRBV19 to TRBJ2-6, with D hard to call. Trimming left V 4 bases short and J 0 bases short, with 16 bases between. This CDR3 region has 18 residues. Germline CDR1 and CDR2: LNHDA and SQIVND (reference sequence).

This clonotype has only a few counts. The V and J genes are TRBV20-1 and TRBJ2-3; TRBD2 agrees at 12 bases. J lost 2 bases, V lost 1 base, and 4 bases had no gene match. Germline-derived CDR1 and CDR2 are DFQATT and SNEGSKA (reference sequence). The CDR3 length is 16 residues. CDR3 region: CSARAPSGGATDTQYF. The CDR3 DNA sequence: TGCAGTGCTAGAGCCCCTAGCGGGGGGGCCACAGATACGCAGTATTTT.

This clonotype has more than one count but fewer than ten. The CDR3 sequence is CASSQGTATNTEAFF. The CDR3 DNA sequence: TGCGCCAGCAGCCAAGGGACAGCGACGAACACTGAAGCTTTCTTT. The chain recombines TRBV4-3 with TRBJ1-1; tentative D call: TRBD1 (6 bases). V dropped 1 base and J dropped 1 base, with 10 bases sitting between them. The CDR3 extends over 15 amino acids. Per germline, CDR1 LGHNA and CDR2 YSLEER.

This clonotype was picked up a small number of times. In DNA, the CDR3 is TGCGCCAGCAGCCAAGATGGGGGAGGGGGCGGACAGCCCCAGCATTTT. Translation: CASSQDGGGGGQPQHF. V usage is TRBV4-3 and J usage is TRBJ1-5, with 7 bases fitting TRBD1. The V gene end was trimmed by 0 bases and the J gene end by 7 bases; junction bases not matched to a gene: 9. Germline lookup yields CDR1 LGHNA and CDR2 YSLEER. The CDR3 is made up of 16 amino acids.

This clonotype was detected only a few times. V and J are TRBV10-3 and TRBJ2-7, with 9 bases that match TRBD1. This CDR3 has 14 residues. The V and J ends lost 5 bases and 3 bases, in that order; junction bases with no gene match: 5. CDR1 and CDR2 from the germline V gene are ENHRY and SYGVKD. For the CDR3, the DNA is TGTGCCATCAGTTACAGGGGGCAAAGCTACGAGCAGTACTTC. Amino acids: CAISYRGQSYEQYF.

V usage is TRBV5-1 and J usage is TRBJ1-6, with D hard to call. This CDR3 comprises 15 residues. Trimming removed 5 bases from V and 7 bases from J, with 16 bases in between. The germline V gene encodes CDR1 SGHRS and CDR2 YFSETQ. The CDR3 DNA follows: TGCGCCAGCAGTATTTCCGGAGGAGACAATTCACCCCTCCACTTT. This codes for CASSISGGDNSPLHF.

In its sample, this clonotype was seen a few times. The rearrangement uses TRBV20-1 and TRBJ2-7, with D perhaps TRBD2 (6 bases). The CDR3 extends over 14 amino acids. With 3 bases removed from V and 0 bases from J, the gap between germline ends came to 12 bases. CDR1 DFQATT and CDR2 SNEGSKA come from the germline V gene (reference sequence). The CDR3: CSASGGVGSYEQYF. CDR3 sequence (DNA): TGCAGTGCTAGTGGAGGGGTTGGCTCCTACGAGCAGTACTTC.

This clonotype was counted once. This may stem from a read error, because a much larger clone lies one nucleotide away. Lacking the conserved final phenylalanine or tryptophan, this CDR3 likely reflects a read error. This sequence joins TRBV10-3 and TRBJ2-5; TRBD1 or TRBD2 may be the D gene (5 bases each). CDR1 is ENHRY and CDR2 is SYGVKD in the germline V gene. Trimming cost V 10 bases and J 1 base, with 10 bases left between them. CDR3 length equals 12 residues. The CDR3 DNA reads TGTGCCACTATGGGACGCCAAGAGACCCAGTACGTC. Protein: CATMGRQETQYV.

This clonotype was seen ten or more times. The CDR3 sequence: CASSLRLAGTSYNEQFF. CDR3 sequence (DNA): TGTGCCAGCAGCTTAAGACTAGCGGGGACCTCCTACAATGAGCAGTTCTTC. The rearrangement links TRBV13 to TRBJ2-1, with TRBD2 matching 11 bases. Germline CDR1 is PRHDT and CDR2 is FYEKMQ (reference sequence). The CDR3 length is 17 residues. After removal of 2 bases from V and 0 bases from J, the junction contained 3 bases not matched to a gene.

Only a few counts were recorded for this clonotype. This chain connects TRBV5-1 to TRBJ1-2; 7 bases match TRBD1. The germline V gene encodes CDR1 SGHRS and CDR2 YFSETQ. The CDR3 length is 16 residues. The J segment lost 4 bases and the V segment lost 2 bases, leaving 11 bases of the junction unmatched. The DNA of the CDR3 is TGCGCCAGCAGCTTAGCCGGGACAGAATTGATCTATGGCTACACCTTC. This codes for CASSLAGTELIYGYTF.

The V and J genes are TRBV4-2 and TRBJ2-1, with TRBD2 matching 12 bases. The V gene end was trimmed by 1 base and the J gene end by 7 bases; junction bases not matched to a gene: 8. In germline, CDR1 is LGHNA, CDR2 YNFKEQ. The CDR3 is 17 amino acids. The CDR3 region has the DNA TGTGCCAGCAGCCAAGCCCCCCTAGCGGGGGGGCGGAATGAGCAGTTCTTC. As protein: CASSQAPLAGGRNEQFF.

This clonotype was seen only a few times. The chain employs TRBV6-5 and TRBJ2-1; D call uncertain. V dropped 6 bases and J dropped 7 bases, with 7 bases sitting between them. The CDR3 extends over 11 amino acids. In germline, CDR1 is MNHEY, CDR2 SVGAGI. In DNA form, the CDR3 reads TGTGCCAGCAGCCATATGAATGAGCAGTTCTTC. It specifies CASSHMNEQFF.

The chain is built from TRBV12-3 or TRBV12-4 and TRBJ1-2, with 7 bases aligning to TRBD1. The CDR3 spans 15 residues. J gave up 0 bases and V 5 bases, and 6 bases lay outside the gene matches. CDR3 coding DNA: TGTGCCAGCAGTCCCTCCGGGACAGCTAACTATGGCTACACCTTC. It encodes CASSPSGTANYGYTF.

This clonotype was counted many times. The chain links TRBV5-1 to TRBJ2-5; TRBD1 aligns across 7 bases. Trimming removed 2 bases from V and 2 bases from J; junction bases left unmatched: 3. This CDR3 is built from 14 residues. Looked up from germline, CDR1 is SGHRS and CDR2 is YFSETQ. In nucleotides, the CDR3 is TGCGCCAGCAGCTTAAGGGACAGACAAGAGACCCAGTACTTC. This translates into CASSLRDRQETQYF. The whole variable domain, remainder taken from reference TRBV5-1 and TRBJ2-5, is KAGVTQTPRYLIKTRGQQVTLSCSPISGHRSVSWYQQTPGQGLQFLFEYFSETQRNKGNFPGRFSGRQFSNSRSEMNVSTLELGDSALYLCASSLRDRQETQYFGPGTRLLVL.

The genes are TRBV27 and TRBJ1-2, with D perhaps matching TRBD1 (5 bases). The CDR3 extends over 12 amino acids. The germline V and J ends were trimmed by 3 bases and 10 bases, with 12 bases remaining between them. Per germline, CDR1 MNHEY and CDR2 SMNVEV (reference sequence). The CDR3 coding sequence is TGTGCCAGCAGTTTGCCCGGGGGTCCCTACACCTTC. Protein: CASSLPGGPYTF.

The V gene is TRBV6-5, the J gene TRBJ2-2, with 9 bases matching TRBD2. Germline V gene data show CDR1 as MNHEY and CDR2 as SVGAGI. V lost 0 bases and J lost 4; bases outside the gene matches: 6. The CDR3 is 17 amino acids. In DNA form, the CDR3 reads TGTGCCAGCAGTTACTCGATTGGTAGCGGGGGCACCGGGGAGCTGTTTTTT. This translates into CASSYSIGSGGTGELFF.

There are a few counts of this clonotype. The V gene is TRBV16, the J gene TRBJ2-1, with 8 bases lining up with TRBD1. The CDR3 contains 16 residues. Germline CDR1 KGHSY, CDR2 FQNENV. Germline trimming cut 8 bases from V and 9 bases from J; bases unmatched to any gene: 18. The CDR3 DNA reads TGTGCCAGCGGACGACGAGGACAGGGCCCTAATACTGAGCAGTTCTTC. It yields the protein CASGRRGQGPNTEQFF. The whole variable domain, remainder taken from reference TRBV16 and TRBJ2-1, is GEEVAQTPKHLVRGEGQKAKLYCAPIKGHSYVFWYQQVLKNEFKFLISFQNENVFDETGMPKERFSAKCLPNSPCSLEIQATKLEDSAVYFCASGRRGQGPNTEQFFGPGTRLTVL.

This clonotype ranks as medium-sized. The V and J genes are TRBV12-3 or TRBV12-4 and TRBJ1-3; D may be TRBD1 (6 bases). This CDR3 comprises 14 residues. The V and J ends lost 3 bases and 2 bases respectively, with 8 bases between them. The CDR3 region is CASSLGGPGNTIYF. The DNA of the CDR3 is TGTGCCAGCAGTTTGGGGGGGCCTGGAAACACCATATATTTT.

J is TRBJ2-7 and V is TRBV7-8; D is uncertain. The CDR3 spans 14 residues. Looked up from germline, CDR1 is SGHVS and CDR2 is FQNEAQ. The V gene lost 7 bases and the J gene lost 2 bases, with 15 bases spanning the gap. The CDR3 DNA reads as TGTGCCAGCACGCAAACCGGACGGACCTACGAGCAGTACTTC. As protein: CASTQTGRTYEQYF.